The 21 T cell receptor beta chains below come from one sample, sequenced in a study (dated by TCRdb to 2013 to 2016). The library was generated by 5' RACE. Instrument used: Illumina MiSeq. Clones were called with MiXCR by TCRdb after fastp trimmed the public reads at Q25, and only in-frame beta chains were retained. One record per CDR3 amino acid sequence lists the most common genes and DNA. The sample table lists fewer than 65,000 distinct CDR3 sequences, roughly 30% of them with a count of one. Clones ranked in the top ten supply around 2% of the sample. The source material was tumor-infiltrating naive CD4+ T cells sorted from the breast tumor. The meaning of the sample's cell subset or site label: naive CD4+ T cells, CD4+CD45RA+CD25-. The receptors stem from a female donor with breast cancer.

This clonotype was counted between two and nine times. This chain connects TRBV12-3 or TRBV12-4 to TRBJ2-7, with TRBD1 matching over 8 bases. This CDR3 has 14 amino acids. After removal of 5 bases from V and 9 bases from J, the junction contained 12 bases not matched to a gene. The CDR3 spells CASSPGQGTMWQYF. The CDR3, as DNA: TGTGCCAGCAGTCCCGGACAGGGCACGATGTGGCAGTACTTC.

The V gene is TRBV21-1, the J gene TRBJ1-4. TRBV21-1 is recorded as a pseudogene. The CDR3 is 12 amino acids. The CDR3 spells CASSKPREKLFF. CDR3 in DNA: TGTGCCAGCAGCAAACCAAGGGAAAAACTGTTTTTT.

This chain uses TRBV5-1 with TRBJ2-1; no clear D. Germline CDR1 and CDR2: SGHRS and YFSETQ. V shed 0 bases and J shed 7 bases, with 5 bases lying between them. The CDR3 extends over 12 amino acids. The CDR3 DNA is TGCGCCAGCAGCTTGGCCAGGAATGAGCAGTTCTTC. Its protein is CASSLARNEQFF.

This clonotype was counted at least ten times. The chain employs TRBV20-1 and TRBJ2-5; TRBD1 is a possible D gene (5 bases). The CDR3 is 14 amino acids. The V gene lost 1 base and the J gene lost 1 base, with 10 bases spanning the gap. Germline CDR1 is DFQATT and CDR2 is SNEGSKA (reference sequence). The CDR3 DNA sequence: TGCAGTGCTAGAGTGCCAGGGCCCCAAGAGACCCAGTACTTC. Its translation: CSARVPGPQETQYF.

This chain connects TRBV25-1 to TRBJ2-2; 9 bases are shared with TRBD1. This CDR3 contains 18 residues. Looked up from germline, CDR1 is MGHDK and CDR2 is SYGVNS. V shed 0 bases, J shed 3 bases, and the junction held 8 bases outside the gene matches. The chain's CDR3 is CASSEYPGQGGDTGELFF. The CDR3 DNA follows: TGTGCCAGCAGTGAATACCCGGGACAGGGCGGGGACACCGGGGAGCTGTTTTTT.

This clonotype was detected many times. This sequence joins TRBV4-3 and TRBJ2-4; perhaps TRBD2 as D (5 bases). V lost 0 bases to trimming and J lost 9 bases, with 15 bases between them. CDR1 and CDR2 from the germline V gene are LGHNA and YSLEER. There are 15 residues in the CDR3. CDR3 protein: CASSQDSKNRGIQYF. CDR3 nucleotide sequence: TGCGCCAGCAGCCAAGATTCCAAGAACCGGGGCATTCAGTACTTC.

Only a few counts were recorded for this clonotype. In DNA form, the CDR3 reads TGTGCCAGCAGCTCGGGACAGCCCGGCACAGATACGCAGTATTTT. It translates to CASSSGQPGTDTQYF. V and J are TRBV7-3 and TRBJ2-3, with 7 bases fitting TRBD1. J was trimmed by 1 base and V by 4 bases; bases with no gene match: 5. The CDR3 runs 15 residues. Germline lookup yields CDR1 SGHTA and CDR2 FQGTGA.

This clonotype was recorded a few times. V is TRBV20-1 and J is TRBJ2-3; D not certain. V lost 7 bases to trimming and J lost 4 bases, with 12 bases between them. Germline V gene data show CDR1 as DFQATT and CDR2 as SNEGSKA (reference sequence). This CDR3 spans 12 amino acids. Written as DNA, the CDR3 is TGCAGTGAAAAGGGAAGAGCAGATACGCAGTATTTT. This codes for CSEKGRADTQYF.

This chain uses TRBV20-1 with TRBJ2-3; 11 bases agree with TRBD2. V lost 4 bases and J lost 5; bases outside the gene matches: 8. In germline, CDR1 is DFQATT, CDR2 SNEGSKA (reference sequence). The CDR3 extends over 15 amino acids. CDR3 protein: CSATGTSGSQDTQYF. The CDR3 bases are TGCAGTGCTACCGGGACTAGCGGATCTCAAGATACGCAGTATTTT.

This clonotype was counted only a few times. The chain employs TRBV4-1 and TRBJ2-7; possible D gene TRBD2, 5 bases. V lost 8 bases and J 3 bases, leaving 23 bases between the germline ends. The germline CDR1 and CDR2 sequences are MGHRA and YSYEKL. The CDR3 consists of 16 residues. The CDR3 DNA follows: TGCGCCAGCGGCCGCTCAATGATAAGTCGGGACTACGAGCAGTACTTC. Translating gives CASGRSMISRDYEQYF.

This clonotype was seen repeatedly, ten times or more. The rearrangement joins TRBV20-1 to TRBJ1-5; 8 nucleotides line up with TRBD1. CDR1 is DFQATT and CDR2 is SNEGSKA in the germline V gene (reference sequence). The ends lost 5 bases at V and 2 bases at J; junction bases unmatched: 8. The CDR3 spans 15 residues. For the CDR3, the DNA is TGCAGTGCTCCGGACAGGGAAAGTCGCAATCAGCCCCAGCATTTT. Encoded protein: CSAPDRESRNQPQHF.

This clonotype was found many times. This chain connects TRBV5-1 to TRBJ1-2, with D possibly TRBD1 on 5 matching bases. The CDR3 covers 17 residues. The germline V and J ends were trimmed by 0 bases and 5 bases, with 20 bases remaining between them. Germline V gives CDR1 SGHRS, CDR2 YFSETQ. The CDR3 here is CASSLAKGPSNGYGYTF. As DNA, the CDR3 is TGCGCCAGCAGCTTGGCCAAGGGGCCGTCTAATGGGTATGGCTACACCTTC.

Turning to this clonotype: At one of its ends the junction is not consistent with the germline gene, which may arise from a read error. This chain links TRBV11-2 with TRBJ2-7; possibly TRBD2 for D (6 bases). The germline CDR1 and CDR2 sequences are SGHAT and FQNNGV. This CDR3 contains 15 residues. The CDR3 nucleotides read TGTGTCAGCAGCTTTCGGGGGACCTCTGCCTACGAGCAGTACTTC. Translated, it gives CVSSFRGTSAYEQYF. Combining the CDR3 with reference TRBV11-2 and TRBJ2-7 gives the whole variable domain EAGVAQSPRYKIIEKRQSVAFWCNPISGHATLYWYQQILGQGPKLLIQFQNNGVVDDSQLPKDRFSAERLKGVDSTLKIQPAKLEDSAVYLCVSSFRGTSAYEQYFGPGTRLTVT.

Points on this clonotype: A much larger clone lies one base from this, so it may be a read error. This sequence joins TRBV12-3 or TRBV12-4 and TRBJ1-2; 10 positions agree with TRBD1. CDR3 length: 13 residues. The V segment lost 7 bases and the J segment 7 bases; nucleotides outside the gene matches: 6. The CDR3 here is CASTTRDRGGYTF. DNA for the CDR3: TGTGCCAGCACCACACGGGACAGGGGTGGCTACACCTTC.

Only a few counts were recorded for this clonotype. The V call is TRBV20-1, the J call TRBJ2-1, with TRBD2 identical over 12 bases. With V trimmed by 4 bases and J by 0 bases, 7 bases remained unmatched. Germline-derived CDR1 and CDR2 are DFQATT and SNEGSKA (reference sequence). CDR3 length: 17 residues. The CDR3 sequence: CSAILAGGRHSYNEQFF. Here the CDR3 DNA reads TGCAGTGCTATACTAGCGGGAGGCCGACACTCCTACAATGAGCAGTTCTTC.

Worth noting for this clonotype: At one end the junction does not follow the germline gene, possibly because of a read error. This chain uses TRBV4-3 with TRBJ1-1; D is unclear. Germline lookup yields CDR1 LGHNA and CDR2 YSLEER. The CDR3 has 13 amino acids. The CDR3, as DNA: TGCGCCAGCAGCCAAGAGGAGGGCACTGAAGCTTACTTT. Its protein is CASSQEEGTEAYF.

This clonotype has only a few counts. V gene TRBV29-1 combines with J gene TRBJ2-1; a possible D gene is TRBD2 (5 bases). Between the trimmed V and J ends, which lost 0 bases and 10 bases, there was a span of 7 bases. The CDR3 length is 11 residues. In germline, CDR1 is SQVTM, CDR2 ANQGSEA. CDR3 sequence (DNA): TGCAGCGTTGAAGATGCGGGCGAGCAGTTCTTC. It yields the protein CSVEDAGEQFF.

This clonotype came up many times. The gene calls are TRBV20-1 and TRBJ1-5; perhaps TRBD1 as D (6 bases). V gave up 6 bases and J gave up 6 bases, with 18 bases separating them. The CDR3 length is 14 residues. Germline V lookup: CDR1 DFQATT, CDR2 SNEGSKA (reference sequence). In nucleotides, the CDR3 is TGCAGTGCCCCACGGGGGGGCTTGGGTCAGCCCCAGCATTTT. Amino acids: CSAPRGGLGQPQHF.

As DNA, the CDR3 is TGTGCCAGCAGCCGGGACAGGGGTATCGATCAGCCCCAGCATTTT. It translates to CASSRDRGIDQPQHF. The V and J genes are TRBV7-2 and TRBJ1-5; 10 bases map to TRBD1. The V gene end was trimmed by 5 bases and the J gene end by 5 bases; junction bases not matched to a gene: 6. The germline V gene has CDR1 SGHTA and CDR2 FQGNSA. The CDR3 loop spans 15 amino acids.

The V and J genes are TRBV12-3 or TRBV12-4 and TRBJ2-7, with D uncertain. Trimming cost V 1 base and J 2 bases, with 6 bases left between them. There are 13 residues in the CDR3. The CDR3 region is CASSLGQTYEQYF. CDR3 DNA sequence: TGTGCCAGCAGTTTAGGGCAGACCTACGAGCAGTACTTC.

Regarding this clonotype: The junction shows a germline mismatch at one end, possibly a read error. The CDR3 is CSARDPTASSIDTQYF. For the CDR3, the DNA is TGCAGTGCTAGAGACCCCACAGCATCTAGCATAGATACGCAGTATTTT. The chain employs TRBV20-1 and TRBJ2-3; perhaps TRBD2 as D (5 bases). From germline, CDR1 is DFQATT and CDR2 SNEGSKA (reference sequence). The CDR3 covers 16 residues.